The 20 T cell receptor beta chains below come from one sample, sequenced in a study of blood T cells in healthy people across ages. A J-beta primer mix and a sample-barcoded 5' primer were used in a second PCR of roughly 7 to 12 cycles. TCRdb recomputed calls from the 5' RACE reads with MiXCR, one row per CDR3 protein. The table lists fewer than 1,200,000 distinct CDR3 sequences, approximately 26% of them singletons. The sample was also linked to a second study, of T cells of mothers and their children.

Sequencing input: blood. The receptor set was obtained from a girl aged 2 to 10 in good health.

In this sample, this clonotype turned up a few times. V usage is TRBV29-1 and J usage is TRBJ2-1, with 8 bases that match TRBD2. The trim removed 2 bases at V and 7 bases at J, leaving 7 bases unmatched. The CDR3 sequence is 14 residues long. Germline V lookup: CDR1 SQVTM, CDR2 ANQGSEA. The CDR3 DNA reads TGCAGCGTTGAATTTGCGACGGGGGGGAATGAGCAGTTCTTC. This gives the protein CSVEFATGGNEQFF.

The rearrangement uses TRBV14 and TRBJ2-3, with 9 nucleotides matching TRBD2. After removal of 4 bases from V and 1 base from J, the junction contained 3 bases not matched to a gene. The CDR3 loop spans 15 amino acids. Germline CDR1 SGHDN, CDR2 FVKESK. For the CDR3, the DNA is TGTGCCAGCAGCCGCGTAGCGGGGGGCACAGATACGCAGTATTTT. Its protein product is CASSRVAGGTDTQYF.

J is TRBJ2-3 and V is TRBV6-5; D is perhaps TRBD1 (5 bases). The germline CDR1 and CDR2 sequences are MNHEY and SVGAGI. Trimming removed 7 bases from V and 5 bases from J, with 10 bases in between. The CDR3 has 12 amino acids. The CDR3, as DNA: TGTGCCAGCATTGGGGCCCTAGATACGCAGTATTTT. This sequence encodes CASIGALDTQYF.

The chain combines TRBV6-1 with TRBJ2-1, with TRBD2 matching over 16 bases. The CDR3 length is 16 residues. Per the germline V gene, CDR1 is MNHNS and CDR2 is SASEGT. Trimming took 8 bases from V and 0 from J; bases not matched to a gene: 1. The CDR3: CASGTSGRASYNEQFF. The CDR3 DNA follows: TGTGCCAGCGGGACTAGCGGGAGGGCCTCCTACAATGAGCAGTTCTTC.

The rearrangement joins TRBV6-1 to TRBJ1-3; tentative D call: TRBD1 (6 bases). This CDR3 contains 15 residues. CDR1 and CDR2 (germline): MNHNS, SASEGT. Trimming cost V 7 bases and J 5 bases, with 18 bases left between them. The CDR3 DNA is TGTGCCAGCACCGCCAAAACTCAGGGGAGAAACACCATATATTTT. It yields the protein CASTAKTQGRNTIYF.

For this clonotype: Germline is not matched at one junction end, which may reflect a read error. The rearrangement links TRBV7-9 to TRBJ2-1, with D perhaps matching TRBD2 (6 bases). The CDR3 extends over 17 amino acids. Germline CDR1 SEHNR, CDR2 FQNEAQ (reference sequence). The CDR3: CASSPRLSGLSYNEQFF. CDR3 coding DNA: TGTGCCAGCAGCCCCCGCCTTAGCGGCCTCTCCTACAATGAGCAATTCTTC.

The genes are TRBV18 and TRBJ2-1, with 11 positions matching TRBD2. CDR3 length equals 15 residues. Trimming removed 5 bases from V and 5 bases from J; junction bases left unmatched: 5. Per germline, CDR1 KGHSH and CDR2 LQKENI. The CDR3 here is CASSVPLAGDNEQFF. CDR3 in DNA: TGTGCCAGCTCAGTTCCACTAGCGGGAGACAATGAGCAGTTCTTC. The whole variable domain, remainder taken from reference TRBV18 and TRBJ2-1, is NAGVMQNPRHLVRRRGQEARLRCSPMKGHSHVYWYRQLPEEGLKFMVYLQKENIIDESGMPKERFSAEFPKEGPSILRIQQVVRGDSAAYFCASSVPLAGDNEQFFGPGTRLTVL.

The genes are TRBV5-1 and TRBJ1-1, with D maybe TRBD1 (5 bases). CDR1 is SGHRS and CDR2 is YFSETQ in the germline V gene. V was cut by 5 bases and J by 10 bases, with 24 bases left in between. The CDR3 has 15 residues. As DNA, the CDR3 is TGCGCCAGCAGGCGGGATAGCGGGCCGGAGGGGAGAGCTTTCTTT. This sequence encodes CASRRDSGPEGRAFF.

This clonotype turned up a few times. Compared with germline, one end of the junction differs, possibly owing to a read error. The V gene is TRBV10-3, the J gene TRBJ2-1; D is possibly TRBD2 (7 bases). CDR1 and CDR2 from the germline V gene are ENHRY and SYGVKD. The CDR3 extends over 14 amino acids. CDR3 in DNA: TGTGCCATCAGTACACTGAGCGGGGACAACGAGCAGTTCTTC. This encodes CAISTLSGDNEQFF.

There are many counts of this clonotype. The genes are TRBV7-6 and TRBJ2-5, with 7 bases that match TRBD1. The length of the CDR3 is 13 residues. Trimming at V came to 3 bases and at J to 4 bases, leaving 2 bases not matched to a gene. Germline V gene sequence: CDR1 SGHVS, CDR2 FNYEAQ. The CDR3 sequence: CASSFRTGETQYF. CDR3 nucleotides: TGTGCCAGCAGCTTCAGGACAGGAGAGACCCAGTACTTC.

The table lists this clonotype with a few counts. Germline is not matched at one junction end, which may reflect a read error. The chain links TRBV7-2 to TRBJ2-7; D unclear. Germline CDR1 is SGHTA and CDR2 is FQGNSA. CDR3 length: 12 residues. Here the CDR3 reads CASSLWGYGQYF. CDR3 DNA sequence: TGTGCCAGCAGCTTATGGGGTTACGGGCAGTACTTC.

The CDR3 region is CASSPEGRQETQYF. CDR3 coding DNA: TGTGCCAGCAGTCCTGAGGGCAGACAAGAGACCCAGTACTTC. V is TRBV12-3 or TRBV12-4 and J is TRBJ2-5; possible D gene TRBD2, 5 bases. The CDR3 totals 14 residues. The V end lost 5 bases, the J end lost 2 bases, and 12 bases lay between the germline ends.

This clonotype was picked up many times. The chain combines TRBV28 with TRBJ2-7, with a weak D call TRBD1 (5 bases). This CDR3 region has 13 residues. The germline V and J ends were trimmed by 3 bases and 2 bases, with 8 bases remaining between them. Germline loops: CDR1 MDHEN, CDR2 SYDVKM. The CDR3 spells CASSFGRAYEQYF. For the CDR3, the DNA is TGTGCCAGCAGTTTTGGCAGGGCCTACGAGCAGTACTTC.

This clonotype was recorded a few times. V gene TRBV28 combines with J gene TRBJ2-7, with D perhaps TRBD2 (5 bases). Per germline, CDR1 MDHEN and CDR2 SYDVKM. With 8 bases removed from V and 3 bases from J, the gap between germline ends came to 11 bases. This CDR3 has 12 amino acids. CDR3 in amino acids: CASASRFYEQYF. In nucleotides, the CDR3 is TGTGCCAGCGCTAGCCGGTTCTACGAGCAGTACTTC.

The CDR3, as DNA: TGCAGTGCTAGAGATCGCAGCGGTCGGGGAGAGACCCAGTACTTC. It specifies CSARDRSGRGETQYF. The chain uses TRBV20-1 and TRBJ2-5; a weak D match, TRBD2 (5 bases). From germline, CDR1 is DFQATT and CDR2 SNEGSKA (reference sequence). The ends were cut back, 0 bases at V and 4 bases at J, with 15 bases in the middle. The CDR3 loop spans 15 amino acids.

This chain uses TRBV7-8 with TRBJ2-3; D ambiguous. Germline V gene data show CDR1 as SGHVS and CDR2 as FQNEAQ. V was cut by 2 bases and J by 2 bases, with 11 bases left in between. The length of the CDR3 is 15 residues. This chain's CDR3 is CASSLPGLPTDTQYF. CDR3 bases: TGTGCCAGCAGCTTACCGGGCCTACCCACAGATACGCAGTATTTT.

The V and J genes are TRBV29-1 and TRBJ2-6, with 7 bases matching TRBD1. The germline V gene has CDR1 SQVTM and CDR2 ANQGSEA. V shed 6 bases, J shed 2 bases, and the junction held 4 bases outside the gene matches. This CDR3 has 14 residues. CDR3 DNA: TGCAGCGTCACACAGGGGACTGGGGCCAACGTCCTGACTTTC. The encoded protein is CSVTQGTGANVLTF.

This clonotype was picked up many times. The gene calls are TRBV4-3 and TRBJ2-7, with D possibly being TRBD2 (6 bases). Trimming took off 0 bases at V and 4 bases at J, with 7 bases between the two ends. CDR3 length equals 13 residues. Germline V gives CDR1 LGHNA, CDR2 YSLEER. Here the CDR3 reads CASSQEGTYEQYF. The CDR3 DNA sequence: TGCGCCAGCAGCCAAGAGGGGACTTACGAGCAGTACTTC.

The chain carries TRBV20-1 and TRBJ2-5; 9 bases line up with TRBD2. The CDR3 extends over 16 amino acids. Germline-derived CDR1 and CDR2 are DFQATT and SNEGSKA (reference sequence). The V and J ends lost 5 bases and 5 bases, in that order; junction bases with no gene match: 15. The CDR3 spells CSAHSGSTAGGETQYF. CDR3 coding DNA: TGCAGTGCTCACTCCGGGAGTACGGCGGGGGGGGAGACCCAGTACTTC.

CDR3 protein: CASSFPYGKGGATDTQYF. The CDR3 DNA is TGTGCCAGCAGTTTCCCATACGGCAAGGGGGGTGCCACAGATACGCAGTATTTT. V usage is TRBV28 and J usage is TRBJ2-3, with D possibly being TRBD1 or TRBD2 (6 bases each). The CDR3 contains 18 residues. Germline assignment: CDR1 MDHEN and CDR2 SYDVKM. V dropped 3 bases and J dropped 2 bases, with 21 bases sitting between them. The full variable domain, in which reference TRBV28 and TRBJ2-3 provide the parts outside the CDR3, is DVKVTQSSRYLVKRTGEKVFLECVQDMDHENMFWYRQDPGLGLRLIYFSYDVKMKEKGDIPEGYSVSREKKERFSLILESASTNQTSMYLCASSFPYGKGGATDTQYFGPGTRLTVL.